This T cell receptor (beta chain) was recovered during a study of monozygotic twins with inflammatory bowel disease. TCRdb re-analyzed the 5' RACE reads; it lists each CDR3 protein once, without DNA. Found here are fewer than 110,000 distinct CDR3 sequences; the top ten clones hold about 2%. CDR3 length: 16 residues. CDR1 and CDR2 from the germline V gene are LGHNA and YSLEER. The rearrangement uses TRBV4-3 and TRBJ1-5; the D call of TRBD1 rests on TCRdb alone, since no DNA is present to check it. The source is a human donor with ulcerative colitis or Crohn's disease, or a healthy co-twin of an affected twin (not recorded which). The specimen was blood. The CDR3 reads CASSQGPGQGSQPQHF.